The rows below give T cell receptor beta chains drawn from one sample of a study of response to subunit inactivated influenza vaccine. MiXCR, applied by TCRdb to the RT-PCR reads, yields one record per CDR3 protein. The sample consists of 500,000 or so distinct CDR3 sequences, 15% to 20% of them appearing once. This material consisted of CD4+ T cells sorted from PBMCs, taken roughly 24 months after vaccination. Receptor source: a man between 50 and 69 years old who received an inactivated influenza vaccine. CDR3s leave out the opening cysteine and the closing phenylalanine or tryptophan. D genes are given only for firm matches. Clone size is shown for a subset of rows, as once, few, many or a class of expanded clone.

v_gene: TRBV5-1; d_gene: TRBD2; abundance: -; j_gene: TRBJ2-3; CDR3aa: ASSLAVLAGTDTQY
v_gene: TRBV7-2; d_gene: -; abundance: -; j_gene: TRBJ1-2; CDR3aa: ASSLAGESLYGYT
v_gene: TRBV18; d_gene: TRBD1; abundance: -; j_gene: TRBJ1-2; CDR3aa: ASSPRGQGRGYT
v_gene: TRBV25-1; d_gene: -; abundance: -; j_gene: TRBJ1-2; CDR3aa: ASSEQGYGYT
v_gene: TRBV20-1; d_gene: -; abundance: few; j_gene: TRBJ2-7; CDR3aa: RAAGSSYEQY
v_gene: TRBV6-6; d_gene: -; abundance: few; j_gene: TRBJ2-7; CDR3aa: ASSHNVGEQY
v_gene: TRBV12-3/TRBV12-4; d_gene: -; abundance: once; j_gene: TRBJ2-7; CDR3aa: ASSSFGVSEQY
v_gene: TRBV6-2/TRBV6-3; d_gene: -; abundance: -; j_gene: TRBJ2-5; CDR3aa: ASSQGLLVTQY
v_gene: TRBV12-3/TRBV12-4; d_gene: -; abundance: few; j_gene: TRBJ1-2; CDR3aa: ASSSGTSGYT
v_gene: TRBV4-3; d_gene: -; abundance: -; j_gene: TRBJ2-1; CDR3aa: AGSQDRRAEQF
v_gene: TRBV11-1; d_gene: TRBD2; abundance: -; j_gene: TRBJ2-3; CDR3aa: ASSRTSGGALRSQITDTQY
v_gene: TRBV7-8; d_gene: -; abundance: many; j_gene: TRBJ2-7; CDR3aa: ASSPRLTGSKSYEQY
v_gene: TRBV7-2; d_gene: TRBD1; abundance: few; j_gene: TRBJ2-4; CDR3aa: ASRFSLNRGAKNIQY
v_gene: TRBV29-1; d_gene: -; abundance: -; j_gene: TRBJ2-5; CDR3aa: SVDNTRGLGTQY
v_gene: TRBV27; d_gene: TRBD1; abundance: -; j_gene: TRBJ2-7; CDR3aa: ASSLSPLGQGTTY
v_gene: TRBV5-1; d_gene: TRBD1; abundance: few; j_gene: TRBJ1-4; CDR3aa: ASSEQGARGNEKLF
v_gene: TRBV9; d_gene: TRBD1; abundance: -; j_gene: TRBJ1-2; CDR3aa: ASSVEAGGQGHHT